The following is a T cell receptor (beta chain) sequence with its context. Its antigen is unidentified. The source of the sample is a study of T cell responses to AZD1222 COVID-19 vaccine. Clones were sequenced by immunoSEQ multiplex PCR, and TCRdb holds only the in-frame ones, with some missing. The table shows 150,000 to 200,000 clones, with over 70% occurring only once. V lost 4 bases, J lost 4 bases, and 9 bases lay in between. The CDR3 length is 13 residues. CDR1 and CDR2 from the germline V gene are SGHKS and YYEKEE (reference sequence). Overall study results and limits: At study baseline, merely more than 5 AZD1222 recipients were seropositive. Once two AZD1222 doses were given, Spike-specific TCR breadth and depth went up. Clonal diversity was possibly underestimated, and white British individuals and females predominated among donors.

The receptor's source is an adult in good health. Here the sequenced sample was peripheral blood, taken on day 0 of MenACWY control vaccination. The chain recombines TRBV5-5 with TRBJ2-1; possible D gene TRBD1, 5 bases. The CDR3 reads CASSQGVYNEQFF. The CDR3 nucleotides are TGTGCCAGCAGCCAAGGGGTGTACAATGAGCAGTTCTTC.